Detailed here is one T cell receptor beta chain. This sample is drawn from a study of blood T cell repertoires in COVID-19. Clones were read by immunoSEQ multiplex PCR, and TCRdb kept only the in-frame ones, dropping some. Counted here are about 200,000 clones, 70% to 80% occurring once; the ten biggest clones make up over 5%. Germline V CDR1 and CDR2: MNHEY, SMNVEV (reference sequence). V lost 1 base and J lost 3, with 10 bases in between. The CDR3 contains 15 residues. The sequence was collected from a woman in her 40s with COVID-19, enrolled during active disease. The J gene is TRBJ1-5, the V gene TRBV27, with D tentatively TRBD1 (6 bases). Sequenced sample: peripheral blood. The CDR3 bases are TGTGCCAGCAGTTTATTGGCAGGGGTCAATCAGCCCCAGCATTTT. It yields the protein CASSLLAGVNQPQHF.